Following are 28 T cell receptor beta chains from one sample sequenced in a study of blood T cell repertoires in COVID-19 (dated by TCRdb to 2020 to 2022). Receptor libraries were prepared by the immunoSEQ multiplex PCR assay. The clones in this table, taken by TCRdb from immuneACCESS, are in-frame only. Not every clone is retained; where verified, under half of the shortfall comes from an unresolved V gene, and the cause of the rest is unknown. A total of about 130,000 clones appear in this sample, 81% of them only once. The ten largest clones take up 15% to 20% of the sample. The sequenced sample consisted of peripheral blood. All receptors come from a man aged 25 to 45 with COVID-19, enrolled during active disease.

The CDR3, as DNA: TGTGCCAGCAGCTTGGGCTACGGTGACTCTGGAAACACCATATATTTT. Its protein product is CASSLGYGDSGNTIYF. The genes are TRBV5-5 and TRBJ1-3, with D unresolved. Germline V gene data show CDR1 as SGHKS and CDR2 as YYEKEE (reference sequence). The V gene lost 0 bases and the J gene lost 0 bases, with 10 bases spanning the gap. This CDR3 is 16 amino acids long.

This chain connects TRBV4-1 to TRBJ1-6; 9 bases match TRBD1. Germline-derived CDR1 and CDR2 are MGHRA and YSYEKL. V trimming: 4 bases; J trimming: 5 bases; junction bases outside the gene matches: 3. The CDR3 runs to 15 residues. The CDR3: CASSPGQGNNSPLHF. As DNA, the CDR3 is TGCGCCAGCAGCCCGGGACAGGGAAATAATTCACCCCTCCACTTT.

The V call is TRBV5-1, the J call TRBJ1-1; TRBD1 aligns across 10 bases. This CDR3 comprises 14 residues. The V gene's germline CDR1 is SGHRS and CDR2 YFSETQ. V trimming: 1 base; J trimming: 10 bases; junction bases outside the gene matches: 7. DNA of the CDR3: TGCGCCAGCAGCTTGTGGGGACAGGGGAACGGAGCTTTCTTT. The encoded protein is CASSLWGQGNGAFF.

The chain recombines TRBV7-3 with TRBJ2-5; 10 positions match TRBD1. The CDR3 loop spans 18 amino acids. Germline CDR1 reads SGHTA; CDR2 reads FQGTGA. Trimming at V came to 5 bases and at J to 3 bases, leaving 15 bases not matched to a gene. For the CDR3, the DNA is TGTGCCAGCAGCCATTCCGACCACCCGGGACAGGGGAAAGAGACCCAGTACTTC. Its protein is CASSHSDHPGQGKETQYF.

The rearrangement links TRBV28 to TRBJ2-1, with D unclear. Between the trimmed V and J ends, which lost 4 bases and 3 bases, there was a span of 10 bases. This CDR3 region has 14 residues. The germline gives CDR1 MDHEN, CDR2 SYDVKM. This chain's CDR3 is CASSSPRVYNEQFF. CDR3 nucleotides: TGTGCCAGCAGTTCCCCACGGGTCTACAATGAGCAGTTCTTC.

This clone was seen just once. The chain carries TRBV7-9 and TRBJ2-7; 8 bases are a match to TRBD1. V shed 4 bases and J 4 bases; nucleotides not matched to a gene: 9. From germline, CDR1 is SEHNR and CDR2 FQNEAQ (reference sequence). This CDR3 is built from 15 residues. CDR3 loop: CASSSGGSKFYEQYF. In nucleotides, the CDR3 is TGTGCCAGCAGCTCAGGGGGCTCCAAATTTTACGAGCAGTACTTC.

Only a few counts were recorded for this clone. V usage is TRBV5-1 and J usage is TRBJ1-2; no firm D call. The V gene's germline CDR1 is SGHRS and CDR2 YFSETQ. Between the trimmed V and J ends, which lost 0 bases and 8 bases, there was a span of 8 bases. This CDR3 contains 12 residues. CDR3 sequence reads: CASSLEGGGYTF. CDR3 nucleotides: TGCGCCAGCAGCTTGGAAGGCGGCGGCTACACCTTC.

The genes are TRBV10-3 and TRBJ2-5; TRBD2 might be the D (6 bases). The V end was cut by 0 bases, the J end by 5 bases, with 19 bases between. The germline CDR1 and CDR2 sequences are ENHRY and SYGVKD. The CDR3 totals 17 residues. The CDR3 here is CAISESGGDFGRETQYF. In DNA form, the CDR3 reads TGTGCCATCAGTGAGTCAGGCGGTGATTTTGGGAGGGAGACCCAGTACTTC.

The chain has TRBV6-5 and TRBJ2-2, with 7 nucleotides matching TRBD2. Germline values: CDR1 MNHEY, CDR2 SVGAGI. This CDR3 is 14 amino acids long. V lost 8 bases and J lost 5; bases outside the gene matches: 8. The CDR3 DNA follows: TGTGCCAGCCTCCCGGGAGGAAGTACCGGGGAGCTGTTTTTT. It yields the protein CASLPGGSTGELFF.

V usage is TRBV28 and J usage is TRBJ1-4; 8 bases map to TRBD1. Germline V gene sequence: CDR1 MDHEN, CDR2 SYDVKM. V trimming: 1 base; J trimming: 4 bases; junction bases outside the gene matches: 8. The CDR3 is 17 residues long. The CDR3 DNA sequence: TGTGCCAGCAGTTTATTAAACCAGGGGGCCTTTAATGAAAAACTGTTTTTT. This gives the protein CASSLLNQGAFNEKLFF.

The chain links TRBV29-1 to TRBJ2-7; 7 bases are shared with TRBD1. This CDR3 is built from 15 residues. Germline CDR1 is SQVTM and CDR2 is ANQGSEA. Trimming took 8 bases from V and 2 from J; bases not matched to a gene: 15. In DNA form, the CDR3 reads TGCAGCCGGAGGCCGGACAGGAAACCACCCTACGAGCAGTACTTC. Its protein is CSRRPDRKPPYEQYF.

The CDR3 is CASSLEAGPYEQYF. CDR3 sequence (DNA): TGTGCCAGTAGTCTGGAGGCGGGTCCCTACGAGCAGTACTTC. V is TRBV19 and J is TRBJ2-7, with D perhaps TRBD2 (5 bases). The CDR3 runs to 14 residues. CDR1 is LNHDA and CDR2 is SQIVND in the germline V gene (reference sequence). V was trimmed by 5 bases and J by 2 bases, leaving 13 bases between them.

This clone turned up a few times. The rearrangement uses TRBV4-1 and TRBJ1-3, with TRBD1 as a possible D gene (5 bases). The CDR3 is 17 residues long. Trimming took off 4 bases at V and 0 bases at J, with 16 bases between the two ends. Per germline, CDR1 MGHRA and CDR2 YSYEKL. The chain's CDR3 is CASSRAGLALSGNTIYF. The CDR3 DNA reads as TGCGCCAGCAGCCGCGCGGGACTTGCACTCTCTGGAAACACCATATATTTT.

CDR3 bases: TGTGCCAGCAGCTTAGGCAGTTCTCCCCTCTACGAGCAGTACTTC. Translation: CASSLGSSPLYEQYF. The chain employs TRBV7-3 and TRBJ2-7; D is undetermined. V was cut by 2 bases and J by 3 bases, with 14 bases left in between. This CDR3 has 15 residues. The germline CDR1 and CDR2 sequences are SGHTA and FQGTGA.

The chain recombines TRBV9 with TRBJ2-5, with 11 nucleotides matching TRBD2. CDR1 is SGDLS, CDR2 YYNGEE, per germline. This CDR3 region has 15 residues. Trimming removed 4 bases from V and 5 bases from J; junction bases left unmatched: 7. The DNA of the CDR3 is TGTGCCAGCAGCTTCCTAGCGGGGGGCGGGGAGACCCAGTACTTC. Encoded protein: CASSFLAGGGETQYF.

This rearrangement joins TRBV28 to TRBJ1-3; TRBD1 is a possible D gene (5 bases). This CDR3 region has 15 residues. Germline V gene sequence: CDR1 MDHEN, CDR2 SYDVKM. V was clipped by 3 bases and J by 3 bases, with 12 bases between them. CDR3 region: CASSLPGRSGNTIYF. DNA for the CDR3: TGTGCCAGCAGTTTGCCAGGGAGGAGTGGAAACACCATATATTTT.

The CDR3 is CASSYGGDPNQPQHF. CDR3 nucleotides: TGTGCCAGCAGTTACGGGGGCGATCCGAATCAGCCCCAGCATTTT. J is TRBJ1-5 and V is TRBV6-6, with D maybe TRBD1 (6 bases). The CDR3 runs to 15 residues. V shed 2 bases and J shed 4 bases, with 12 bases lying between them. The germline gives CDR1 MNHNY, CDR2 SVGAGI (reference sequence).

The chain employs TRBV5-5 and TRBJ2-5, with TRBD2 identical over 10 bases. Germline CDR1 reads SGHKS; CDR2 reads YYEKEE (reference sequence). This CDR3 comprises 16 residues. With V trimmed by 3 bases and J by 3 bases, 8 bases remained unmatched. The CDR3 region has the DNA TGTGCCAGCAGCTGGGGGCGGACTAGCGGCAAAGAGACCCAGTACTTC. The encoded protein is CASSWGRTSGKETQYF. The full variable domain, with the rest looked up from reference TRBV5-5 and TRBJ2-5, is DAGVTQSPTHLIKTRGQQVTLRCSPISGHKSVSWYQQVLGQGPQFIFQYYEKEERGRGNFPDRFSARQFPNYSSELNVNALLLGDSALYLCASSWGRTSGKETQYFGPGTRLLVL.

This clone was counted only a few times. The rearrangement uses TRBV7-2 and TRBJ2-5, with 12 bases lining up with TRBD1. Germline trimming cut 5 bases from V and 5 bases from J; bases unmatched to any gene: 6. The CDR3 covers 15 residues. The germline gives CDR1 SGHTA, CDR2 FQGNSA. This CDR3 reads CASSRGQGARETQYF. In nucleotides, the CDR3 is TGTGCCAGCAGCCGGGGACAGGGGGCGCGGGAGACCCAGTACTTC.

The chain uses TRBV30 and TRBJ1-5, with D possibly TRBD1 on 5 matching bases. The germline gives CDR1 GTSNPN, CDR2 SVGIG (reference sequence). V was cut by 4 bases and J by 6 bases, with 16 bases left in between. The CDR3 is 14 amino acids. CDR3 DNA: TGTGCCTGGACGGGGGGTAATCCCGGTCAGCCCCAGCATTTT. Amino acid sequence: CAWTGGNPGQPQHF.

The chain carries TRBV4-1 and TRBJ1-4, with 9 nucleotides matching TRBD1. J lost 5 bases, V lost 5 bases, and 6 bases had no gene match. The CDR3 consists of 15 residues. Germline V CDR1 and CDR2: MGHRA, YSYEKL. The CDR3 reads CASSDPTGGNEKLFF. The DNA for the CDR3 is TGCGCCAGCAGCGATCCGACAGGGGGGAATGAAAAACTGTTTTTT.

The chain joins TRBV2 to TRBJ1-2; D gene unclear. Germline V CDR1 and CDR2: SNHLY, FYNNEI. The CDR3 is 14 amino acids. V dropped 8 bases and J dropped 5 bases, with 18 bases sitting between them. CDR3 sequence: CASVRSPTEYGYTF. The CDR3 bases are TGTGCCAGCGTCAGGTCTCCGACCGAATATGGCTACACCTTC.

V usage is TRBV11-2 and J usage is TRBJ1-5; TRBD1 matches 8 bases. The length of the CDR3 is 17 residues. Germline trimming cut 1 base from V and 0 bases from J; bases unmatched to any gene: 5. The germline gives CDR1 SGHAT, CDR2 FQNNGV. The CDR3 region has the DNA TGTGCCAGCAGCTTAGGCAGGGGGCATTATAGCAATCAGCCCCAGCATTTT. This gives the protein CASSLGRGHYSNQPQHF.

This clone was seen more than once but under ten times. In nucleotides, the CDR3 is TGTGCCAGCAGTCCGACGCTGAGAGGCAGTGGTAATCAGCCCCAGCATTTT. It yields the protein CASSPTLRGSGNQPQHF. The genes are TRBV27 and TRBJ1-5, with D uncertain. The CDR3 runs to 17 residues. The V gene's germline CDR1 is MNHEY and CDR2 SMNVEV (reference sequence). Trimming left V 5 bases short and J 4 bases short, with 21 bases between.

The chain carries TRBV4-3 and TRBJ1-1, with D maybe TRBD1 (5 bases). From germline, CDR1 is LGHNA and CDR2 YSLEER. Trimming pared 5 bases from V and 2 bases from J, leaving 12 bases between. This CDR3 is built from 14 residues. The DNA of the CDR3 is TGCGCCAGCAGCGGGGGGTGGCGAAACACTGAAGCTTTCTTT. Translated, it gives CASSGGWRNTEAFF.

V usage is TRBV6-5 and J usage is TRBJ1-1; TRBD1 might be the D (5 bases). Germline assignment: CDR1 MNHEY and CDR2 SVGAGI. Trimming took 2 bases from V and 1 from J, leaving 11 bases between them. This CDR3 region has 15 residues. CDR3 bases: TGTGCCAGCAGTTACACTTCCGGGGGGAACACTGAAGCTTTCTTT. Its translation is CASSYTSGGNTEAFF.

This clone came up once. This rearrangement joins TRBV4-1 to TRBJ2-5; 15 positions agree with TRBD2. V dropped 4 bases and J dropped 9; count of bases not matched to a gene: 9. Germline V gene sequence: CDR1 MGHRA, CDR2 YSYEKL. This CDR3 is 16 amino acids long. The CDR3 loop is CASSRGLAGGGGAQYF. In DNA form, the CDR3 reads TGCGCCAGCAGCCGAGGACTAGCGGGAGGGGGTGGGGCCCAGTACTTC.

V gene TRBV28 combines with J gene TRBJ1-6, with D perhaps matching TRBD1 (6 bases). Per germline, CDR1 MDHEN and CDR2 SYDVKM. Trimming shortened V by 5 bases and J by 8 bases, and 16 bases separated the two germline ends. The CDR3 extends over 15 amino acids. The CDR3 DNA is TGTGCCAGCAGTGGGAGGGGGGGATCGGATTCACCCCTCCACTTT. Translated, it gives CASSGRGGSDSPLHF.